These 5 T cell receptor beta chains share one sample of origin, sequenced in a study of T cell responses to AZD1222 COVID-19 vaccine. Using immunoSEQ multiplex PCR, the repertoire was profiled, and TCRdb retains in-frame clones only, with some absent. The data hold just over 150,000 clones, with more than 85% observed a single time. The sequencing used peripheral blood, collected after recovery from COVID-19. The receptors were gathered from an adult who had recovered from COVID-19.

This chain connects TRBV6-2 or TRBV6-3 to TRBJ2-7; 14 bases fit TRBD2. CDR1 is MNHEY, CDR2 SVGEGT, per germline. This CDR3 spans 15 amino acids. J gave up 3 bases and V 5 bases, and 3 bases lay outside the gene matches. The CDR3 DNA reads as TGTGCCAGCAGTCAGGGACTAGCGGGAGACTACGAGCAGTACTTC. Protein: CASSQGLAGDYEQYF.

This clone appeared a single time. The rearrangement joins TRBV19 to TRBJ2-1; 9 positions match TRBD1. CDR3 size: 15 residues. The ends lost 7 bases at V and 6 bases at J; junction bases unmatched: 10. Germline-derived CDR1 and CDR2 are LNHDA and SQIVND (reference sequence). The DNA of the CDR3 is TGTGCCAGTACCCCCACAGGGGGCGGTTTCAATGAGCAGTTCTTC. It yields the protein CASTPTGGGFNEQFF.

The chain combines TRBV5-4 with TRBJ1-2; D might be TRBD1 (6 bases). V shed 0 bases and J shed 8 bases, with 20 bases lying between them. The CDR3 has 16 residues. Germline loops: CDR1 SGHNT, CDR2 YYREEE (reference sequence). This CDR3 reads CASSLALGGPIGGYTF. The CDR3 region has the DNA TGTGCCAGCAGCTTGGCCCTAGGGGGGCCTATAGGGGGCTACACCTTC.

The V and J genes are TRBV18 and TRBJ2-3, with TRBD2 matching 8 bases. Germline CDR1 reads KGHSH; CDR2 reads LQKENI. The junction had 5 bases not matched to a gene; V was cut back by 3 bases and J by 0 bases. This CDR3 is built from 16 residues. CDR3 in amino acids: CASSPVSGRSTDTQYF. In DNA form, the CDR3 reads TGTGCCAGCTCACCTGTGAGCGGGAGAAGCACAGATACGCAGTATTTT. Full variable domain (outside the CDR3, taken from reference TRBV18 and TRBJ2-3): NAGVMQNPRHLVRRRGQEARLRCSPMKGHSHVYWYRQLPEEGLKFMVYLQKENIIDESGMPKERFSAEFPKEGPSILRIQQVVRGDSAAYFCASSPVSGRSTDTQYFGPGTRLTVL.

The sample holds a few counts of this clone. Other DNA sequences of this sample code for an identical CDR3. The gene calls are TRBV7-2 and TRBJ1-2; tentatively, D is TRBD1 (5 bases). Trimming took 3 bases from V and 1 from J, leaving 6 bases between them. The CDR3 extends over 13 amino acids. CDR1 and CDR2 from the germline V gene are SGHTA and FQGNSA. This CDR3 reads CASSLGGNYGYTF. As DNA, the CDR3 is TGTGCCAGCAGCTTGGGGGGTAACTATGGCTACACCTTC.